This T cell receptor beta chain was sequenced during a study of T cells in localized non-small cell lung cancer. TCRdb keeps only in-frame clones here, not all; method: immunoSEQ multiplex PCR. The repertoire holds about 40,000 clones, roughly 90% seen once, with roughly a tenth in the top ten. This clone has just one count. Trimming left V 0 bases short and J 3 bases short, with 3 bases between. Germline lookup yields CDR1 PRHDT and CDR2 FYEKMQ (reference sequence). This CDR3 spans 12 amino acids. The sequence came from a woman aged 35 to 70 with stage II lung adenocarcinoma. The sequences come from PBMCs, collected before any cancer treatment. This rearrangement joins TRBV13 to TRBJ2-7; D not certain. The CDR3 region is CASSLGRYEQYF. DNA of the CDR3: TGTGCCAGCAGCTTAGGACGCTACGAGCAGTACTTC.